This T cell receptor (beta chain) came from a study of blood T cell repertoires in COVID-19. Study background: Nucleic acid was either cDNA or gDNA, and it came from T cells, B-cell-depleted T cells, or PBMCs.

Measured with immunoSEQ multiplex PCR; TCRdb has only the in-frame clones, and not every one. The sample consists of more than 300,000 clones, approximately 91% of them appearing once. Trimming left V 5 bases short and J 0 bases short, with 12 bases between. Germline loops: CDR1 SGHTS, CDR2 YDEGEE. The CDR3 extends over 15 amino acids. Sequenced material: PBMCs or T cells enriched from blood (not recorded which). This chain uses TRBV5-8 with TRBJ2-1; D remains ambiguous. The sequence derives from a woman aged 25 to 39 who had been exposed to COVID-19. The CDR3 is CASSLPGTSYNEQFF. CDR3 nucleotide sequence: TGTGCCAGCAGTCTTCCAGGCACCTCCTACAATGAGCAGTTCTTC.